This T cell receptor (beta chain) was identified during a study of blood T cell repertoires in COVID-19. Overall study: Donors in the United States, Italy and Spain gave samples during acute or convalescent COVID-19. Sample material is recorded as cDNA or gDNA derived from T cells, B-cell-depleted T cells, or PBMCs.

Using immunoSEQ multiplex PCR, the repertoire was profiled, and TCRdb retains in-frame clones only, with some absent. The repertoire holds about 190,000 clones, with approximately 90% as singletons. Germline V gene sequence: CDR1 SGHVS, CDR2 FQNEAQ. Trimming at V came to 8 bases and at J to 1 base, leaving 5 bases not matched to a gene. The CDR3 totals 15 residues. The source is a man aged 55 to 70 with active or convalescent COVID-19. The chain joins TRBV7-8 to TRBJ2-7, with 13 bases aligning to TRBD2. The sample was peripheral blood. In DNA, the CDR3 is TGTGCCAGCTCGACTAGCGGGGGGCTTTCCTACGAGCAGTACTTC. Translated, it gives CASSTSGGLSYEQYF.